Below are 12 T cell receptor beta chains sequenced from a single sample in a study of blood T cell repertoires in COVID-19. The method was immunoSEQ multiplex PCR; TCRdb's version includes in-frame clones alone and lacks a portion of them. The sample has a few hundred thousand clones; 85% to 90% are singletons. Sequenced input: PBMCs or T cells enriched from blood (not recorded which). The source of these receptors is a woman aged 18 to 35 who had recovered from COVID-19.

This chain uses TRBV28 with TRBJ1-5, with 7 bases identical to TRBD1. Germline CDR1 reads MDHEN; CDR2 reads SYDVKM. The CDR3 runs to 14 residues. V dropped 3 bases and J dropped 4; count of bases not matched to a gene: 3. CDR3 DNA: TGTGCCAGCAGTTTTGCAGGGGGAAATCAGCCCCAGCATTTT. This sequence encodes CASSFAGGNQPQHF.

The J gene is TRBJ2-7, the V gene TRBV28; 7 nucleotides align to TRBD2. J was trimmed by 6 bases and V by 3 bases; bases with no gene match: 17. Per the germline V gene, CDR1 is MDHEN and CDR2 is SYDVKM. The CDR3 loop spans 17 amino acids. Here the CDR3 reads CASSFSSGGALGSEQYF. The CDR3 coding sequence is TGTGCCAGCAGTTTCTCTAGCGGCGGAGCTTTAGGTTCCGAGCAGTACTTC. Filled out from reference TRBV28 and TRBJ2-7, the complete variable domain reads DVKVTQSSRYLVKRTGEKVFLECVQDMDHENMFWYRQDPGLGLRLIYFSYDVKMKEKGDIPEGYSVSREKKERFSLILESASTNQTSMYLCASSFSSGGALGSEQYFGPGTRLTVT.

The chain combines TRBV6-5 with TRBJ2-1; D not certain. The CDR3 extends over 15 amino acids. Germline CDR1 and CDR2: MNHEY and SVGAGI. Deletions cut 6 bases from V and 3 bases from J, with 15 bases between. The CDR3 DNA sequence: TGTGCCAGCAGCCCCCAGGAACGAAACTACAATGAGCAGTTCTTC. Protein: CASSPQERNYNEQFF.

The chain links TRBV19 to TRBJ1-2; possible D gene TRBD1, 6 bases. CDR1 LNHDA and CDR2 SQIVND come from the germline V gene (reference sequence). V shed 6 bases and J shed 4 bases, with 18 bases lying between them. This CDR3 has 15 residues. The CDR3 spells CASSHHMTGAYGYTF. The CDR3 bases are TGTGCCAGTAGCCATCACATGACAGGAGCCTATGGCTACACCTTC.

This chain connects TRBV5-4 to TRBJ2-7; TRBD1 matches 8 bases. Looked up from germline, CDR1 is SGHNT and CDR2 is YYREEE (reference sequence). Unmatched junction bases numbered 8, after V lost 4 bases and J lost 5 bases. The CDR3 is 14 residues long. The CDR3 sequence is CASSRGQASNEQYF. DNA for the CDR3: TGTGCCAGCAGCCGGGGACAGGCTTCCAACGAGCAGTACTTC.

This clone showed up just once. The V and J genes are TRBV6-6 and TRBJ1-2, with no clear D. The CDR3 covers 11 residues. In germline, CDR1 is MNHNY, CDR2 SVGAGI (reference sequence). Trimming removed 2 bases from V and 11 bases from J, with 9 bases in between. CDR3 residues: CASSYQSRYTF. The DNA of the CDR3 is TGTGCCAGCAGTTACCAATCCCGGTACACCTTC.

The chain has TRBV3-1 (or the pseudogene TRBV3-2) and TRBJ2-1, with 8 nucleotides matching TRBD2. The length of the CDR3 is 15 residues. The V segment lost 4 bases and the J segment 4 bases; nucleotides outside the gene matches: 6. CDR1 and CDR2 (germline): LGHDT, YNNKEL (reference sequence). The CDR3 bases are TGTGCCAGCAGCCTTCCGGGACTAGATTACAATGAGCAGTTCTTC. It yields the protein CASSLPGLDYNEQFF.

This sequence joins TRBV3-1 (or the pseudogene TRBV3-2) and TRBJ1-2; weak D call: TRBD1 (5 bases). Germline lookup yields CDR1 LGHDT and CDR2 YNNKEL (reference sequence). With 6 bases removed from V and 6 bases from J, the gap between germline ends came to 8 bases. This CDR3 is 11 amino acids long. CDR3 DNA sequence: TGTGCCAGCAGTCTAGGGGATGGCTACACCTTC. It is translated as CASSLGDGYTF.

The chain employs TRBV3-1 (or the pseudogene TRBV3-2) and TRBJ2-7, with 11 bases that match TRBD2. This CDR3 region has 15 residues. Germline CDR1 and CDR2: LGHDT and YNNKEL (reference sequence). The V and J ends lost 6 bases and 3 bases, in that order; junction bases with no gene match: 7. The CDR3: CASRLAGAPLYEQYF. CDR3 DNA sequence: TGTGCCAGCAGACTAGCGGGAGCGCCCCTCTACGAGCAGTACTTC.

The CDR3 DNA reads TGTGCCATCAGCTGGGACAGAGGGGCGTACAATGAGCAGTTCTTC. Its translation: CAISWDRGAYNEQFF. The chain joins TRBV10-3 to TRBJ2-1; 7 bases agree with TRBD1. Losses at the gene ends were 6 bases for V and 4 bases for J; bases not matched to a gene: 9. This CDR3 contains 15 residues. Germline V gene sequence: CDR1 ENHRY, CDR2 SYGVKD.

The gene calls are TRBV10-3 and TRBJ1-1; D gene uncertain. Trimming removed 0 bases at V and 5 bases at J, with 7 bases between. Germline CDR1 is ENHRY and CDR2 is SYGVKD. The CDR3 extends over 13 amino acids. CDR3 DNA: TGTGCCATCAGTGAGTCGCAGGCGACTGAAGCTTTCTTT. Protein sequence: CAISESQATEAFF.

The chain links TRBV10-1 to TRBJ1-1; D is ambiguous. The V end was cut by 2 bases, the J end by 5 bases, with 6 bases between. Germline V lookup: CDR1 WNHNN, CDR2 SYGVQD (reference sequence). This CDR3 spans 12 amino acids. The CDR3 region has the DNA TGCGCCAGCAGTGAGCCCGGGACTGAAGCTTTCTTT. Translating gives CASSEPGTEAFF.